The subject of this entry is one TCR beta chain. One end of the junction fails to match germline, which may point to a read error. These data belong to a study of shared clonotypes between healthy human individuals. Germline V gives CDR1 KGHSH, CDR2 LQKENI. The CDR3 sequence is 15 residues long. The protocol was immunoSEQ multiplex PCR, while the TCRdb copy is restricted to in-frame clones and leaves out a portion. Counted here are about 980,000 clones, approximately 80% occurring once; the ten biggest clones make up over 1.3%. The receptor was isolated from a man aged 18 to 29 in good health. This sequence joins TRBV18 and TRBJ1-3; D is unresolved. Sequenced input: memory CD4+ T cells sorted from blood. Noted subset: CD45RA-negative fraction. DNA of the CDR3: TGTGCCAGCCGCCAAGTCTCGGTCATTGGAGACACCATATATTTT. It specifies CASRQVSVIGDTIYF.